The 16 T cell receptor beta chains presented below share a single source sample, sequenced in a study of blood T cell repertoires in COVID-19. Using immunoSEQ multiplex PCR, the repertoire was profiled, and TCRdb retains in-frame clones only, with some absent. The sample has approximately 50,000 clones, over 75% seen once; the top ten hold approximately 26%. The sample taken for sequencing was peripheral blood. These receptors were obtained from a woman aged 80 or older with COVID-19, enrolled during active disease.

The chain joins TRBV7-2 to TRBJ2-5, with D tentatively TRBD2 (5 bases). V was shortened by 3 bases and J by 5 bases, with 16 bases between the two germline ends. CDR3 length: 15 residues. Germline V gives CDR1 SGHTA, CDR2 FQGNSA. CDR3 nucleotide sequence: TGTGCCAGCAGCTTGGTACCTAGCTCTGAGGAGACCCAGTACTTC. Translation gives CASSLVPSSEETQYF.

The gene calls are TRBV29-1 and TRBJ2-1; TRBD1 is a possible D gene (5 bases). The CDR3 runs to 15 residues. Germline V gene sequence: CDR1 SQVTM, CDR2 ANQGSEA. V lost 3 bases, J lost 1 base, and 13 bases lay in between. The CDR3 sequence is CSVDQGLTSYNEQFF. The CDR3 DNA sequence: TGCAGCGTTGATCAGGGATTGACTTCCTACAATGAGCAGTTCTTC.

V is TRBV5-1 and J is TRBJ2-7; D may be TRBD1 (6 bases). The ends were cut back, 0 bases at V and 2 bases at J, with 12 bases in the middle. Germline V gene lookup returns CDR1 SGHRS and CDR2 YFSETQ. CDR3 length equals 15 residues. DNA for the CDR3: TGCGCCAGCAGCTTGGGGACAGCTTCCACCTACGAGCAGTACTTC. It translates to CASSLGTASTYEQYF.

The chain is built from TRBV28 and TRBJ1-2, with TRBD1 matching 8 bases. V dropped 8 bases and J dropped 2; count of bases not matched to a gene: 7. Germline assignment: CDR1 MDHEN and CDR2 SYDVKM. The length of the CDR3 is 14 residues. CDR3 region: CASGSSGGNYGYTF. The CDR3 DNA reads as TGTGCCAGCGGTAGTTCAGGGGGCAACTATGGCTACACCTTC.

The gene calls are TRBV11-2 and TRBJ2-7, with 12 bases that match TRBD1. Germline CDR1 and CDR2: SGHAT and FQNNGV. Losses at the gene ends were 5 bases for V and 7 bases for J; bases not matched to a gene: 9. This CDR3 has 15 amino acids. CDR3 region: CASSPGTGGPFEQYF. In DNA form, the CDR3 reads TGTGCCAGCAGCCCAGGGACAGGGGGCCCCTTTGAGCAGTACTTC.

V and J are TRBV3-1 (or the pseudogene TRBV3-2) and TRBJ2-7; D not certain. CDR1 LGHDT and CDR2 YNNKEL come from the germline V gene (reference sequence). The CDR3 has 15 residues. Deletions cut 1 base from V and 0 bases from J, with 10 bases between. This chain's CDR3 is CASSQVYTDSYEQYF. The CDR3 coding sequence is TGTGCCAGCAGCCAAGTTTACACCGACTCCTACGAGCAGTACTTC.

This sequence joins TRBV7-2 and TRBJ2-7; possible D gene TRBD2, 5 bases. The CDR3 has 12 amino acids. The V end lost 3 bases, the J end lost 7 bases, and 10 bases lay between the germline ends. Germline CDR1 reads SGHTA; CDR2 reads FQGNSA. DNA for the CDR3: TGTGCCAGCAGCTTCGGGGTGTGGGAGCAGTACTTC. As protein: CASSFGVWEQYF. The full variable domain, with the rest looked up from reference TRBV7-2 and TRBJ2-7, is GAGVSQSPSNKVTEKGKDVELRCDPISGHTALYWYRQSLGQGLEFLIYFQGNSAPDKSGLPSDRFSAERTGGSVSTLTIQRTQQEDSAVYLCASSFGVWEQYFGPGTRLTVT.

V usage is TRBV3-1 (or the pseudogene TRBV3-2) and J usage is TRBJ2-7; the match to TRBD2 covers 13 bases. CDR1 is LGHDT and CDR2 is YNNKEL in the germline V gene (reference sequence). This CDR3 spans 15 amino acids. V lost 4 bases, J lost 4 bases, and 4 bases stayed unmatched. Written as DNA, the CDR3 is TGTGCCAGCAGCCCCGGGACTAGCGGGATATACGAGCAGTACTTC. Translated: CASSPGTSGIYEQYF.

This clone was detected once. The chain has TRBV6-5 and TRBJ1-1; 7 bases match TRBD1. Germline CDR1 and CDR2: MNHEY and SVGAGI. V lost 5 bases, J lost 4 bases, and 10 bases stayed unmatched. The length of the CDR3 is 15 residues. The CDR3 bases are TGTGCCAGCAGTCACGGGACAGTACGGGCCACTGAAGCTTTCTTT. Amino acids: CASSHGTVRATEAFF.

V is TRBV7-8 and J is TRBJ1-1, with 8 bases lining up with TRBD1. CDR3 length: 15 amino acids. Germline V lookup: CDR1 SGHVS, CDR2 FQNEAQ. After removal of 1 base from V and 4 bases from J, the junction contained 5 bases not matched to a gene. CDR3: CASSLGDRGSTEAFF. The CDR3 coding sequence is TGTGCCAGCAGCTTAGGTGACAGGGGAAGCACTGAAGCTTTCTTT.

The CDR3 DNA sequence: TGTGCCAGCGTGCAGGGGAAATCTGAAGCTTTCTTT. This codes for CASVQGKSEAFF. This chain connects TRBV25-1 to TRBJ1-1, with TRBD1 as a possible D gene (6 bases). In germline, CDR1 is MGHDK, CDR2 SYGVNS. V lost 8 bases, J lost 6 bases, and 13 bases lay in between. The CDR3 consists of 12 residues.

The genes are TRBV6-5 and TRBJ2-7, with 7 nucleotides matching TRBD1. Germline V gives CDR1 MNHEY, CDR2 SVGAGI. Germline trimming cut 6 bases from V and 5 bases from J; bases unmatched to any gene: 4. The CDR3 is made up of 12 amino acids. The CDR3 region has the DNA TGTGCCAGCAGCTCGACAGGGAACGAGCAGTACTTC. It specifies CASSSTGNEQYF.

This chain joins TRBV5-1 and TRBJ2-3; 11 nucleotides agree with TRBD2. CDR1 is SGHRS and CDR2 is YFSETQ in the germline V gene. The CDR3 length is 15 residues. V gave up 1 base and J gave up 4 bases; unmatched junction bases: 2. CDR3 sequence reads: CASSLTSGSPDTQYF. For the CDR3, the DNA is TGCGCCAGCAGCTTGACTAGCGGGAGCCCAGATACGCAGTATTTT.

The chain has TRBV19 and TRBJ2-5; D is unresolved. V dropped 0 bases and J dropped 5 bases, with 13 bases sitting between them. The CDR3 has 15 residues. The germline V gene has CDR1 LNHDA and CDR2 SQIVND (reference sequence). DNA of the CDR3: TGTGCCAGTAGTATAGAGGGCACCTATTGGGAGACCCAGTACTTC. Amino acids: CASSIEGTYWETQYF.

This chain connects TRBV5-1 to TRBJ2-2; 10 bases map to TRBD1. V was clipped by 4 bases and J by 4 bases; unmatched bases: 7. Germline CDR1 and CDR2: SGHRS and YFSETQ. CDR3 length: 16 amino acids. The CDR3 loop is CASSPTGTGVTGELFF. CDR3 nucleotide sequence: TGCGCCAGCAGCCCCACCGGGACAGGGGTCACCGGGGAGCTGTTTTTT. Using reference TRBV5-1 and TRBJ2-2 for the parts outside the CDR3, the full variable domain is KAGVTQTPRYLIKTRGQQVTLSCSPISGHRSVSWYQQTPGQGLQFLFEYFSETQRNKGNFPGRFSGRQFSNSRSEMNVSTLELGDSALYLCASSPTGTGVTGELFFGEGSRLTVL.

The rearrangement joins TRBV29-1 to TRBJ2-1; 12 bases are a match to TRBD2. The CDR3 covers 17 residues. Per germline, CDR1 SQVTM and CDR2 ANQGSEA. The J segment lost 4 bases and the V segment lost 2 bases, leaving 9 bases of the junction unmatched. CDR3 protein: CSVETSGLAGSYNEQFF. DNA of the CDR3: TGCAGCGTTGAAACGAGCGGACTAGCGGGGAGTTACAATGAGCAGTTCTTC.